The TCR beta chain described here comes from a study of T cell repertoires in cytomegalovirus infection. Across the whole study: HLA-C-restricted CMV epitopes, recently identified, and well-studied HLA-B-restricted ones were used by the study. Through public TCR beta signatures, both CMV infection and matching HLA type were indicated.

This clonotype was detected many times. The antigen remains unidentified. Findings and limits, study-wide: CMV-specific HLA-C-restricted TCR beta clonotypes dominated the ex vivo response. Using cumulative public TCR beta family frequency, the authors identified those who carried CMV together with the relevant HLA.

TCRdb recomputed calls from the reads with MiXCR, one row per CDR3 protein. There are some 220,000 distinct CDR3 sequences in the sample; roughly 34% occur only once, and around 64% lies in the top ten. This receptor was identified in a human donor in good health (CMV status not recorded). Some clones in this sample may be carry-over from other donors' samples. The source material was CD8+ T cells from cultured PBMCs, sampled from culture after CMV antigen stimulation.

For the CDR3, the DNA is TGTGCCACCCAGGACAGGAACTACGAGCAGTACTTC. This gives the protein CATQDRNYEQYF. The V gene is TRBV19, the J gene TRBJ2-7; 7 bases fit TRBD1. The CDR3 contains 12 residues. The V and J ends lost 10 bases and 3 bases, in that order; junction bases with no gene match: 6. Germline values: CDR1 LNHDA, CDR2 SQIVND (reference sequence).